The 19 T cell receptor beta chains given below trace back to one sample, sequenced in a study of T-cell memory formation after mild COVID-19. TCRdb fed the 5' RACE reads into MiXCR, producing one record per CDR3 protein. This table holds 350,000 to 500,000 distinct CDR3 sequences, around a quarter found once. Material for sequencing was PBMCs or a T cell subset sorted from them (not recorded which). The receptor set was obtained from an adult woman who had mild COVID-19 (a few samples of this study predate the infection). Cell type and time point are not known.

This clonotype was seen a few times. V gene TRBV24-1 combines with J gene TRBJ1-2; D possibly corresponds to TRBD1 (5 bases). The CDR3 extends over 15 amino acids. The germline CDR1 and CDR2 sequences are KGHDR and SFDVKD. With 2 bases removed from V and 5 bases from J, the gap between germline ends came to 14 bases. This CDR3 is CATSDSGAGNYGYTF. The CDR3 coding sequence is TGTGCCACCAGTGATTCTGGGGCGGGGAATTATGGCTACACCTTC.

This clonotype showed up just a few times. The chain employs TRBV4-2 and TRBJ2-5; 7 positions agree with TRBD2. Germline CDR1 is LGHNA and CDR2 is YNFKEQ. V lost 4 bases, J lost 5 bases, and 10 bases stayed unmatched. The CDR3 runs to 15 residues. CDR3 loop: CASSPTTGLRETQYF. The DNA of the CDR3 is TGTGCCAGCAGCCCGACCACGGGACTAAGGGAGACCCAGTACTTC.

The chain uses TRBV25-1 and TRBJ1-1; D is uncertain. The germline V and J ends were trimmed by 2 bases and 10 bases, with 14 bases remaining between them. The germline gives CDR1 MGHDK, CDR2 SYGVNS. CDR3 length equals 13 residues. In nucleotides, the CDR3 is TGTGCCAGCAGTGAAGAATCACATTCGGGAGCTTTCTTT. This translates into CASSEESHSGAFF.

This clonotype was detected only a few times. This chain connects TRBV7-3 to TRBJ1-1, with D perhaps matching TRBD1 (6 bases). There are 14 residues in the CDR3. With 4 bases removed from V and 4 bases from J, the gap between germline ends came to 13 bases. The germline V gene has CDR1 SGHTA and CDR2 FQGTGA. CDR3 region: CASSSLQGSTEAFF. For the CDR3, the DNA is TGTGCCAGCAGCTCATTACAGGGCTCCACTGAAGCTTTCTTT.

The rearrangement uses TRBV7-9 and TRBJ1-2; 7 bases align to TRBD1. V shed 0 bases, J shed 4 bases, and the junction held 8 bases outside the gene matches. The CDR3 is 16 amino acids. CDR1 is SEHNR and CDR2 is FQNEAQ in the germline V gene (reference sequence). CDR3 protein: CASSLASLEGAYGYTF. DNA for the CDR3: TGTGCCAGCAGCTTAGCCTCCTTGGAGGGGGCCTATGGCTACACCTTC. Looking up the rest from reference TRBV7-9 and TRBJ1-2 gives the full variable domain: DTGVSQNPRHKITKRGQNVTFRCDPISEHNRLYWYRQTLGQGPEFLTYFQNEAQLEKSRLLSDRFSAERPKGSFSTLEIQRTEQGDSAMYLCASSLASLEGAYGYTFGSGTRLTVV.

This clonotype was detected a few times. For the CDR3, the DNA is TGTGCCAGCAGTTACTCGGGTAGATACACTGAAGCTTTCTTT. Translation gives CASSYSGRYTEAFF. The V call is TRBV6-2 or TRBV6-3, the J call TRBJ1-1; the D is unclear. Trimming pared 0 bases from V and 3 bases from J, leaving 8 bases between. Germline V CDR1 and CDR2: MNHEY, SVGEGT. This CDR3 comprises 14 residues.

This clonotype was seen a handful of times. V usage is TRBV20-1 and J usage is TRBJ2-3; D is unresolved. CDR3 size: 12 residues. The germline V gene encodes CDR1 DFQATT and CDR2 SNEGSKA (reference sequence). Trimming pared 6 bases from V and 0 bases from J, leaving 7 bases between. Here the CDR3 reads CSATPSTDTQYF. The CDR3 coding sequence is TGCAGTGCGACACCTAGCACAGATACGCAGTATTTT.

This clonotype was seen more than once but under ten times. The chain is built from TRBV12-3 or TRBV12-4 and TRBJ2-5; a possible D gene is TRBD2 (6 bases). Trimming cost V 3 bases and J 4 bases, with 12 bases left between them. The CDR3 length is 14 residues. The CDR3 here is CASSLAGSAETQYF. CDR3 nucleotides: TGTGCCAGCAGTTTGGCGGGGAGCGCAGAGACCCAGTACTTC.

The genes are TRBV5-1 and TRBJ1-1, with 7 bases fitting TRBD1. Germline loops: CDR1 SGHRS, CDR2 YFSETQ. V was pared by 4 bases and J by 5 bases, with 14 bases of the junction left unmatched. CDR3 length: 16 residues. The CDR3 region has the DNA TGCGCCAGCAGCCTTAACCGGGACAGTGGGAGGACTGAAGCTTTCTTT. This sequence encodes CASSLNRDSGRTEAFF.

This clonotype was observed a few times. The rearrangement links TRBV24-1 to TRBJ2-1, with D perhaps TRBD1 or TRBD2 (5 bases each). Germline V gene sequence: CDR1 KGHDR, CDR2 SFDVKD. V dropped 4 bases and J dropped 7 bases, with 10 bases sitting between them. This CDR3 comprises 13 residues. This chain's CDR3 is CATSEFGGNEQFF. CDR3 DNA sequence: TGTGCCACCAGTGAATTTGGGGGAAATGAGCAGTTCTTC.

Only a few counts were recorded for this clonotype. The DNA of the CDR3 is TGCGCCAGCAGCCTACCACGAGTGGGGGCTAACACCGGGGAGCTGTTTTTT. Protein product: CASSLPRVGANTGELFF. The chain is built from TRBV4-1 and TRBJ2-2; TRBD1 is a possible D gene (6 bases). V lost 4 bases and J 2 bases, leaving 17 bases between the germline ends. Germline CDR1 MGHRA, CDR2 YSYEKL. The length of the CDR3 is 17 residues.

This clonotype has just a few counts. The V call is TRBV18, the J call TRBJ2-5; D not resolved. CDR1 and CDR2 (germline): KGHSH, LQKENI. This CDR3 spans 12 amino acids. V lost 4 bases, J lost 0 bases, and 3 bases lay in between. The CDR3 loop reads CASSRDQETQYF. The CDR3 DNA reads as TGTGCCAGCTCACGAGACCAAGAGACCCAGTACTTC. Drawing the rest from reference TRBV18 and TRBJ2-5, the complete variable domain is NAGVMQNPRHLVRRRGQEARLRCSPMKGHSHVYWYRQLPEEGLKFMVYLQKENIIDESGMPKERFSAEFPKEGPSILRIQQVVRGDSAAYFCASSRDQETQYFGPGTRLLVL.

The table lists this clonotype with many counts. The rearrangement joins TRBV6-2 or TRBV6-3 to TRBJ2-7; D not certain. The CDR3 has 14 amino acids. V was pared by 6 bases and J by 2 bases, with 14 bases between. Germline V gene sequence: CDR1 MNHEY, CDR2 SVGEGT. DNA of the CDR3: TGTGCCAGCAGACGTAAGGGTTTCCCCTACGAGCAGTACTTC. Its translation is CASRRKGFPYEQYF.

This chain joins TRBV20-1 and TRBJ2-2; 8 nucleotides match TRBD2. The V and J ends lost 2 bases and 2 bases, in that order; junction bases with no gene match: 4. CDR1 is DFQATT and CDR2 is SNEGSKA in the germline V gene (reference sequence). The CDR3 extends over 15 amino acids. This chain's CDR3 is CSARPGLGNTGELFF. The CDR3 DNA sequence: TGCAGTGCTAGACCGGGACTAGGCAACACCGGGGAGCTGTTTTTT.

This CDR3 is CASSLSTSHNEQFF. CDR3 sequence (DNA): TGTGCCAGCAGCTTGTCTACTAGCCACAATGAGCAGTTCTTC. V gene TRBV7-9 combines with J gene TRBJ2-1, with D tentatively TRBD2 (6 bases). V was cut by 3 bases and J by 5 bases, with 11 bases left in between. Germline CDR1 reads SEHNR; CDR2 reads FQNEAQ (reference sequence). The CDR3 spans 14 residues.

The chain has TRBV4-1 and TRBJ1-2; D remains ambiguous. Trimming cost V 4 bases and J 5 bases, with 14 bases left between them. CDR1 and CDR2 from the germline V gene are MGHRA and YSYEKL. The CDR3 totals 14 residues. CDR3 protein: CASSPAGNGYGYTF. The DNA of the CDR3 is TGCGCCAGCAGCCCTGCCGGGAACGGGTATGGCTACACCTTC.

V gene TRBV15 combines with J gene TRBJ2-3; D ambiguous. Germline CDR1 is LNHNV and CDR2 is YYDKDF (reference sequence). The CDR3 runs to 15 residues. Deletions cut 0 bases from V and 5 bases from J, with 12 bases between. The CDR3 nucleotides are TGTGCCACCAGCAGAGATCGCAGCAAGGGAGATACGCAGTATTTT. Protein product: CATSRDRSKGDTQYF.

The chain is built from TRBV3-1 and TRBJ1-1; TRBD1 matches 8 bases. The trim removed 8 bases at V and 4 bases at J, leaving 9 bases unmatched. This CDR3 comprises 14 residues. The V gene's germline CDR1 is LGHDT and CDR2 YNNKEL (reference sequence). This chain's CDR3 is CASSAGQVVTEAFF. The CDR3 bases are TGTGCCAGCTCCGCGGGACAGGTAGTCACTGAAGCTTTCTTT.

The V call is TRBV9, the J call TRBJ2-1, with 10 bases identical to TRBD1. There are 14 residues in the CDR3. Germline values: CDR1 SGDLS, CDR2 YYNGEE. J gave up 8 bases and V 3 bases, and 5 bases lay outside the gene matches. CDR3 sequence reads: CASSAGGTGDEQFF. CDR3 DNA: TGTGCCAGCAGCGCAGGAGGGACAGGGGATGAGCAGTTCTTC.